One sample yielded the 14 T cell receptor beta chains listed below, sequenced in a study of T-cell memory formation after mild COVID-19 (dated by TCRdb to the early 2020s). The library relied on 5' RACE. The instrument was an Illumina NovaSeq 6000. TCRdb trimmed the raw reads at Q25, called clones with MiXCR and kept productive beta chains. CDR3 protein duplicates are merged, each entry listing the most common genes and DNA. Here the sample has some 49,000 distinct CDR3 sequences; 25% to 35% occur a single time. The top ten clonotypes cover around two fifths of the sample. The sample consisted of PBMCs or a T cell subset sorted from them (not recorded which). These receptors were collected from a young man who had mild COVID-19 (a few samples of this study predate the infection). The sample titles of this study are shuffled in the database, so cell type and time point are left out; the donor was told from shared clones.

This clonotype was detected a few times. The chain combines TRBV21-1 with TRBJ2-7; the table's D gene call, TRBD1, was not cross checked with the DNA. TRBV21-1 is a pseudogene. The CDR3 loop spans 16 amino acids. The chain's CDR3 is CASSKDRERMTYEQYV. CDR3 bases: TGTGCCAGCAGCAAAGATCGGGAACGGATGACCTACGAGCAGTACGTC.

The chain couples TRBV9 to TRBJ1-2, with D unclear. This CDR3 is 13 amino acids long. V lost 0 bases and J 4 bases, leaving 7 bases between the germline ends. The V gene's germline CDR1 is SGDLS and CDR2 YYNGEE. DNA for the CDR3: TGTGCCAGCAGCGTAGACGATTTCTATGGCTACACCTTC. Protein sequence: CASSVDDFYGYTF.

This clonotype turned up a few times. The chain carries TRBV28 and TRBJ2-5; no clear D. The germline V gene has CDR1 MDHEN and CDR2 SYDVKM. There are 14 residues in the CDR3. Trimming took off 5 bases at V and 3 bases at J, with 13 bases between the two ends. This CDR3 reads CASSGLGWEETQYF. The CDR3 coding sequence is TGTGCCAGCAGTGGGTTGGGTTGGGAAGAGACCCAGTACTTC.

In this sample, this clonotype turned up a few times. V is TRBV9 and J is TRBJ2-5; D may correspond to TRBD1 or TRBD2 (5 bases each). The germline V and J ends were trimmed by 3 bases and 4 bases, with 10 bases remaining between them. Germline lookup yields CDR1 SGDLS and CDR2 YYNGEE. The CDR3 is 13 residues long. This chain's CDR3 is CASSGGGRETQYF. DNA for the CDR3: TGTGCCAGCAGCGGTGGGGGAAGAGAGACCCAGTACTTC.

The chain carries TRBV6-1 and TRBJ1-1, with D unresolved. This CDR3 region has 11 residues. Germline V gene data show CDR1 as MNHNS and CDR2 as SASEGT. V dropped 7 bases and J dropped 5 bases, with 8 bases sitting between them. The CDR3 here is CASTRGTEAFF. DNA for the CDR3: TGTGCCAGCACCAGAGGGACTGAAGCTTTCTTT.

In this sample, this clonotype turned up a few times. The chain employs TRBV5-5 and TRBJ2-5; perhaps D is TRBD1 or TRBD2 (5 bases each). Trimming removed 7 bases at V and 2 bases at J, with 18 bases between. CDR3 length: 15 amino acids. Germline assignment: CDR1 SGHKS and CDR2 YYEKEE (reference sequence). The CDR3 region has the DNA TGTGCCAGCTGGGGGATGGGCAGGGTACAAGAGACCCAGTACTTC. Protein product: CASWGMGRVQETQYF.

The V gene is TRBV5-1, the J gene TRBJ2-3; 9 bases line up with TRBD2. CDR1 is SGHRS and CDR2 is YFSETQ in the germline V gene. V shed 4 bases and J 3 bases; nucleotides not matched to a gene: 12. The CDR3 runs 17 residues. In DNA, the CDR3 is TGCGCCAGCAGCCCGCGGGGGGGAGGGGTGACGACAGATACGCAGTATTTT. Its translation is CASSPRGGGVTTDTQYF.

This chain links TRBV18 with TRBJ2-7; 9 positions match TRBD1. V trimming: 6 bases; J trimming: 3 bases; junction bases outside the gene matches: 6. CDR1 is KGHSH and CDR2 is LQKENI in the germline V gene. The CDR3 loop spans 14 amino acids. The chain's CDR3 is CASSLTGGHYEQYF. The DNA of the CDR3 is TGTGCCAGCTCCCTCACAGGGGGCCACTACGAGCAGTACTTC.

This chain joins TRBV19 and TRBJ1-5; D is unclear. CDR1 and CDR2 from the germline V gene are LNHDA and SQIVND (reference sequence). The V end was cut by 4 bases, the J end by 6 bases, with 10 bases between. The CDR3 spans 13 residues. CDR3 in amino acids: CASSTLDGQPQHF. The DNA of the CDR3 is TGTGCCAGTAGTACCCTCGATGGTCAGCCCCAGCATTTT.

This clonotype was seen more than once but under ten times. The chain uses TRBV6-2 or TRBV6-3 and TRBJ2-6; no clear D. The V gene's germline CDR1 is MNHEY and CDR2 SVGEGT. V lost 6 bases and J lost 0, with 12 bases in between. CDR3 size: 16 residues. CDR3 loop: CASSFGAVSGANVLTF. DNA of the CDR3: TGTGCCAGCAGCTTCGGTGCAGTCTCTGGGGCCAACGTCCTGACTTTC.

This chain links TRBV5-1 with TRBJ1-2; maybe TRBD1 (6 bases). CDR3 length equals 15 residues. Per the germline V gene, CDR1 is SGHRS and CDR2 is YFSETQ. With 4 bases removed from V and 3 bases from J, the gap between germline ends came to 16 bases. The CDR3 nucleotides are TGCGCCAGCAGCCGGGGGGCGGATTTGGACTATGGCTACACCTTC. As protein: CASSRGADLDYGYTF.

V usage is TRBV6-6 and J usage is TRBJ2-3; unclear D gene. The ends were cut back, 2 bases at V and 4 bases at J, with 10 bases in the middle. The CDR3 covers 14 residues. CDR1 is MNHNY, CDR2 SVGAGI, per germline (reference sequence). In DNA, the CDR3 is TGTGCCAGCAGTTACGGTGCACGGCCAGATACGCAGTATTTT. The encoded protein is CASSYGARPDTQYF.

This chain uses TRBV7-9 with TRBJ1-5; D remains unclear. CDR1 is SEHNR, CDR2 FQNEAQ, per germline (reference sequence). Trimming removed 2 bases from V and 0 bases from J, with 5 bases in between. CDR3 size: 14 residues. CDR3 amino acids: CASSLSNSNQPQHF. The DNA of the CDR3 is TGTGCCAGCAGCTTATCGAATAGCAATCAGCCCCAGCATTTT. Based on the CDR3 plus reference TRBV7-9 and TRBJ1-5, the full variable domain is DTGVSQNPRHKITKRGQNVTFRCDPISEHNRLYWYRQTLGQGPEFLTYFQNEAQLEKSRLLSDRFSAERPKGSFSTLEIQRTEQGDSAMYLCASSLSNSNQPQHFGDGTRLSIL.

In this sample, this clonotype turned up a few times. V usage is TRBV12-3 or TRBV12-4 and J usage is TRBJ1-5; a possible D gene is TRBD1 (5 bases). This CDR3 spans 14 amino acids. Trimming shortened V by 3 bases and J by 2 bases, and 8 bases separated the two germline ends. The chain's CDR3 is CASSFLGGNQPQHF. DNA of the CDR3: TGTGCCAGCAGTTTTCTGGGGGGCAATCAGCCCCAGCATTTT.